The present T cell receptor beta chain was sequenced within a study of graft-versus-host responses after intestinal transplantation. Study-level background: Each recipient received anti-thymocyte globulin induction, then tacrolimus and steroids for about three years.

The CDR3 extends over 14 amino acids. Germline-derived CDR1 and CDR2 are SGHAT and FQNNGV. The ends were cut back, 1 base at V and 0 bases at J, with 7 bases in the middle. Study results and limitations: Peak circulating GvH clone levels tracked with early post-transplant HvG declines.

The protocol was immunoSEQ multiplex PCR, while the TCRdb copy is restricted to in-frame clones and leaves out a portion. The table lists around 100,000 clones, approximately 90% of them singletons. As to this clone: Antigen unknown.

This TCR came from a human donor who was the organ donor for an intestinal transplant. The sequenced sample was unstimulated CD4+ T cells sorted from spleen or lymph node cells, obtained before transplant. V gene TRBV11-2 combines with J gene TRBJ2-7; no clear D. For the CDR3, the DNA is TGTGCCAGCAGCTTAGGGGCAGCCTCCTACGAGCAGTACTTC. Protein: CASSLGAASYEQYF.